This T cell receptor (beta chain) came from a study of T-cell memory formation after mild COVID-19. In the study overall: The study found TCR clusters largely donor specific.

Concerning this clonotype itself: Antigen specificity is unknown.

The study, taken as a whole, reports: CD4+ bias marked clones expanding day 15 to 37, unlike balanced contracting clones. Within pre-infection memory, some responding clones were found, suggesting cross-reactive memory joined. Shrinking CD4+ clones resided mostly in CM and EM, and CD8+ ones in EMRA.

TCRdb re-called the 5' RACE reads through MiXCR, storing one row per CDR3 protein. The data contain approximately 290,000 distinct CDR3 sequences, 15% to 20% of them singletons. V lost 7 bases and J lost 1, with 18 bases in between. Germline V gives CDR1 SGHTA, CDR2 FQGNSA. The CDR3 is made up of 16 amino acids. The rearrangement uses TRBV7-2 and TRBJ2-3, with D maybe TRBD2 (7 bases). The source of this sequence is a man aged 18 to 29 who had mild COVID-19 (a few samples of this study predate the infection). Cell type and time point are not known. Specimen: PBMCs or a T cell subset sorted from them (not recorded which). The CDR3 nucleotides are TGTGCCAGCACCCGAGGGGGGGGCTTCGGCACAGATACGCAGTATTTT. Protein: CASTRGGGFGTDTQYF.